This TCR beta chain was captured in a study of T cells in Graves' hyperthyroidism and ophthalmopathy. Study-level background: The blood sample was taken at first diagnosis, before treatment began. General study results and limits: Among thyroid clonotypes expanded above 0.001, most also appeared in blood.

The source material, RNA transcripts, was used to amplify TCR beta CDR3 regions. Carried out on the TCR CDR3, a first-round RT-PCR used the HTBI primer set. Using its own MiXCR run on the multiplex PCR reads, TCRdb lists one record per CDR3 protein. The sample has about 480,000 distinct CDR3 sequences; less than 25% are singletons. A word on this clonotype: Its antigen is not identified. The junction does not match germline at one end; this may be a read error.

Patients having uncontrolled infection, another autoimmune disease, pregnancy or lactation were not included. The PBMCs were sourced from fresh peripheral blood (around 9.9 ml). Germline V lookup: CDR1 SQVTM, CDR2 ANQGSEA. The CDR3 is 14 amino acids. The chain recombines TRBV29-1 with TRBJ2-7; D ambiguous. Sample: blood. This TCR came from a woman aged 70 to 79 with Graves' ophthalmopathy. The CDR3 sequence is CSVATPTIAYEQHF. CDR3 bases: TGCAGCGTCGCGACACCAACGATAGCCTACGAGCAGCACTTC.